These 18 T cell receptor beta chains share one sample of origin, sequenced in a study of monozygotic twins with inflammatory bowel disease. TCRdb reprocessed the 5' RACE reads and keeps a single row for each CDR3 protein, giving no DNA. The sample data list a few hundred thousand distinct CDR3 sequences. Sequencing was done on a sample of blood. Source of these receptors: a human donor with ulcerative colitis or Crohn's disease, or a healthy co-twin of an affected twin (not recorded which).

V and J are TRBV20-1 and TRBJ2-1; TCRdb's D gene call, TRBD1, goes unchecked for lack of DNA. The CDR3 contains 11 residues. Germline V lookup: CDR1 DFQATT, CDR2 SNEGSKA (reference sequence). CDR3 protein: CSATEGDEQFF.

The CDR3 loop reads CASSLLRTGITEAFF. The chain couples TRBV7-8 to TRBJ1-1; the TRBD1 assignment by TCRdb is unverifiable without DNA. The CDR3 has 15 amino acids. Germline-derived CDR1 and CDR2 are SGHVS and FQNEAQ.

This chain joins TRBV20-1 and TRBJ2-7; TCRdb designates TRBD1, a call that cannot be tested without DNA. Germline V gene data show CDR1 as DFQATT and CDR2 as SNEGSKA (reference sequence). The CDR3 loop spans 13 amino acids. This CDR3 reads CSARGAGLYEQYF.

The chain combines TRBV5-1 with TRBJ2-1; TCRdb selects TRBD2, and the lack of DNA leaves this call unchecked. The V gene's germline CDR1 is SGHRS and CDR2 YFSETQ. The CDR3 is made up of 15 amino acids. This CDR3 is CASSLTLAGLNEQFF.

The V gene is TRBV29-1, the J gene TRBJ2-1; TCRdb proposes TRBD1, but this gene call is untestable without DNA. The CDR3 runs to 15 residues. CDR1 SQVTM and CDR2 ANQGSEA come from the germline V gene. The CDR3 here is CSVDAGGTTYNEQFF.

The CDR3 loop reads CSAREGQRGGYTF. The rearrangement joins TRBV20-1 to TRBJ1-2. Per the germline V gene, CDR1 is DFQATT and CDR2 is SNEGSKA (reference sequence). CDR3 length equals 13 residues.

CDR3 loop: CASSWTGEALGSPLHF. The chain employs TRBV7-8 and TRBJ1-6; TCRdb names TRBD1, which stays unverified in the absence of DNA. There are 16 residues in the CDR3. The germline V gene encodes CDR1 SGHVS and CDR2 FQNEAQ.

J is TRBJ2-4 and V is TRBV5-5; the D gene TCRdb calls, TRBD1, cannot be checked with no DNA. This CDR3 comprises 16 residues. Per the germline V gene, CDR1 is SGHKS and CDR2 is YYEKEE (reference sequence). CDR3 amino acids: CASSLVGVKGKNMQYF.

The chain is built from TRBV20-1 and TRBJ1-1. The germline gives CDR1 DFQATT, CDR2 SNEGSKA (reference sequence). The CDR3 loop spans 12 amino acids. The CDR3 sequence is CSASRGGTEAFF.

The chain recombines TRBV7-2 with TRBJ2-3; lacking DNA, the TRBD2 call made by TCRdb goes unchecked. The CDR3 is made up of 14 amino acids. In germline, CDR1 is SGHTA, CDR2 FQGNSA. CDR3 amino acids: CASSPGLSPDTQYF.

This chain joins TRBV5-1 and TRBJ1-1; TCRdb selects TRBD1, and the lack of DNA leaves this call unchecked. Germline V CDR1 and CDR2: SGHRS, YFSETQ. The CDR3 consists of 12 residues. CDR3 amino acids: CASSEGQSKAFF.

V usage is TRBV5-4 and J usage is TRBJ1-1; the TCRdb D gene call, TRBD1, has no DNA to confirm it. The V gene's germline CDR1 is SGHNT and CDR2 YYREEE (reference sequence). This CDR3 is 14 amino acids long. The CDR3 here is CASGGGASVTEAFF.

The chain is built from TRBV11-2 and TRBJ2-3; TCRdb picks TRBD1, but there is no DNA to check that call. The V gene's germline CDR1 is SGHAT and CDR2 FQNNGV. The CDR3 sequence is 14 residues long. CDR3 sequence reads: CASSYNDRGETQYF.

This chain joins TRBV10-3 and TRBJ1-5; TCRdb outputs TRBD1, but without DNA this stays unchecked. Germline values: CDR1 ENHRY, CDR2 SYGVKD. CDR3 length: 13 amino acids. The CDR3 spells CATSPGDLQPQHF.

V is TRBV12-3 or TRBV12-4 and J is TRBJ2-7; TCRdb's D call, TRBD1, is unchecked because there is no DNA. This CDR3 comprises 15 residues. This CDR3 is CASGSHTGSPYEQYF.

The CDR3 spells CATSKRQGAGELFF. The chain links TRBV15 to TRBJ2-2; absent DNA, TCRdb's TRBD1 call cannot be checked. This CDR3 region has 14 residues. The germline V gene has CDR1 LNHNV and CDR2 YYDKDF (reference sequence).

CDR3 region: CSARDRVSNQPQHF. The rearrangement links TRBV20-1 to TRBJ1-5; the D call from TCRdb, TRBD1, cannot be confirmed without DNA. CDR1 and CDR2 from the germline V gene are DFQATT and SNEGSKA (reference sequence). This CDR3 spans 14 amino acids.

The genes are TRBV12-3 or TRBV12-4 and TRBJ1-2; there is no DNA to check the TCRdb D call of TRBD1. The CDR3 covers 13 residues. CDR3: CASSLDRVDGYTF.